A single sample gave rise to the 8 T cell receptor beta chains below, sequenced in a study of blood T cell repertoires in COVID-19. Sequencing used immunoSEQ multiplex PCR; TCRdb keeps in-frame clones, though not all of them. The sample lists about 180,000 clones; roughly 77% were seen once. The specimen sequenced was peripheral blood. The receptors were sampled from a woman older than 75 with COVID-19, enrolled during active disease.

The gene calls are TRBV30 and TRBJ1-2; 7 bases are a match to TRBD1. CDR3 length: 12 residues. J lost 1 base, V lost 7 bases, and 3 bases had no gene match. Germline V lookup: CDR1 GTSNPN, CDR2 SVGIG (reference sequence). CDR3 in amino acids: CASTGNNYGYTF. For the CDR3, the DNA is TGTGCCTCGACAGGGAATAACTATGGCTACACCTTC. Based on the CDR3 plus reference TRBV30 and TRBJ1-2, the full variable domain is SQTIHQWPATLVQPVGSPLSLECTVEGTSNPNLYWYRQAAGRGLQLLFYSVGIGQISSEVPQNLSASRPQDRQFILSSKKLLLSDSGFYLCASTGNNYGYTFGSGTRLTVV.

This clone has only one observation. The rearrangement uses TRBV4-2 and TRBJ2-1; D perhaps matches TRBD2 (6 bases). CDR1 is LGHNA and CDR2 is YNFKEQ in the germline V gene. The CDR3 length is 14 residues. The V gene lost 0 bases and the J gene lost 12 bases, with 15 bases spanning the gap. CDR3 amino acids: CASSQDTAVEGQFF. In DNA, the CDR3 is TGTGCCAGCAGCCAAGATACGGCCGTGGAGGGGCAGTTCTTC.

DNA of the CDR3: TGTGCCAGCAGTGAGGGACTAGGAGGAGATACGCAGTATTTT. Its translation: CASSEGLGGDTQYF. The chain links TRBV2 to TRBJ2-3; TRBD2 agrees at 8 bases. Germline lookup yields CDR1 SNHLY and CDR2 FYNNEI. The trim removed 3 bases at V and 5 bases at J, leaving 4 bases unmatched. CDR3 length equals 14 residues.

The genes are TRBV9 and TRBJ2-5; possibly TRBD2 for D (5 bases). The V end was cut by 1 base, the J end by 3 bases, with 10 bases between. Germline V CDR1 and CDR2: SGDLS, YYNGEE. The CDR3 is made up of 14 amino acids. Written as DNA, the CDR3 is TGTGCCAGCAGCGTAACTTTCGGGGAAGAGACCCAGTACTTC. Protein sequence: CASSVTFGEETQYF.

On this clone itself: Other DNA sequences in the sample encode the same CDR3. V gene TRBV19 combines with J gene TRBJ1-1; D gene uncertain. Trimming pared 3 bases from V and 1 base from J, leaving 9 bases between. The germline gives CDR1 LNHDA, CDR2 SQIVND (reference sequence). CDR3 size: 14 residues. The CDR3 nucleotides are TGTGCCAGTAGTATCCGGGGTACGAACACTGAAGCTTTCTTT. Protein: CASSIRGTNTEAFF.

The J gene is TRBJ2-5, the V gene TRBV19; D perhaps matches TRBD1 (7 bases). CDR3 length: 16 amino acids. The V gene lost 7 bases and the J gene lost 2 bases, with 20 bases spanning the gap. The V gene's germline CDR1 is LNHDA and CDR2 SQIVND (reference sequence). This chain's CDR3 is CASKATEAGGQETQYF. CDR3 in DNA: TGTGCCAGTAAGGCGACGGAGGCAGGGGGGCAAGAGACCCAGTACTTC.

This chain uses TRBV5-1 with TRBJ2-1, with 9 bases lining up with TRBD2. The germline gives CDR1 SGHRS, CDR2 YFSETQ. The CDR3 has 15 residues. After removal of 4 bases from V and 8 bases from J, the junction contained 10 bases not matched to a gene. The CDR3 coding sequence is TGCGCCAGCAGCAGAGGACTAGCGCAGGGAGATGAGCAGTTCTTC. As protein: CASSRGLAQGDEQFF.

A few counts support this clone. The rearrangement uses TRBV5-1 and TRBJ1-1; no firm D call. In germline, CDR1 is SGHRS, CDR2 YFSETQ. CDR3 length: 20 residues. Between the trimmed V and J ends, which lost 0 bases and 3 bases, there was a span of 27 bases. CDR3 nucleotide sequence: TGCGCCAGCAGCTTGGATAGGAGAGTACACTATGAGAGAGTGGACACTGAAGCTTTCTTT. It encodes CASSLDRRVHYERVDTEAFF.